Listed below are T cell receptor beta chains from one sample, sequenced in a study of T cell responses to AZD1222 COVID-19 vaccine. TCRdb's table, derived via immunoSEQ multiplex PCR, lists solely in-frame clones and lacks some. Among 150,000 or so clones listed, about 92% were seen once. This specimen consisted of peripheral blood, obtained on day 0 of AZD1222 vaccination. The receptors were sampled from an adult in good health. CDR3s include the opening cysteine and the closing phenylalanine or tryptophan. Not every row has a clone size; where given, it reads once, few, many or a size class.

>TRBJ1-3|.|TRBV6-1
CASSEQAFSGNTIYF
>TRBJ1-2|.|TRBV5-1
CASSLVGGRAGYYGYTF
>TRBJ1-4|once|TRBV6-5
CASSRQPATNEKLFF
>TRBJ2-3|.|TRBV23-1
CASSQIQREGPQADTQYF
>TRBJ2-7|.|TRBV15
CATSRGQAISYEQYF
>TRBJ1-1|.|TRBV12-5
CASGSDMNTEAFF
>TRBJ1-2|.|TRBV7-9
CASSLAPANYGYTF
>TRBJ1-6|.|TRBV15
CATSRVPGTGSSPLHF
>TRBJ2-2|.|TRBV29-1
CSASLRLAGVGELFF
>TRBJ2-7|.|TRBV20-1
CSARSYEQYF
>TRBJ1-6|once|TRBV27
CASSLSDRANSPLHF
>TRBJ1-1|once|TRBV7-9
CASSSSGDNTEAFF
>TRBJ1-2|.|TRBV30
CAWSPGQVNYGYTF
>TRBJ2-2|.|TRBV4-1
CASSLTHGASGPTGELFF
>TRBJ2-5|.|TRBV11-2
CASSLGAGPYQETQYF
>TRBJ1-2|.|TRBV19
CASSSHVGYTF
>TRBJ2-3|.|TRBV11-2
CASSLDRPSSGGVVDTQYF
>TRBJ2-1|.|TRBV7-6
CASSGTGDEQFF
>TRBJ1-2|.|TRBV6-1
CASSEFSGTYGYGYTF
>TRBJ1-1|.|TRBV12-3/TRBV12-4
CASSTLVNTEAFF
>TRBJ2-3|.|TRBV7-9
CASSLAGQGAYF
>TRBJ1-1|.|TRBV5-1
CASSLQVKGTEAFF
>TRBJ1-3|.|TRBV5-1
CASSLAGALSGNTIYF
>TRBJ1-5|.|TRBV10-3
CAISFGQGQPQHF
>TRBJ1-1|.|TRBV27
CASSLSPGTGNTEAFF
>TRBJ1-1|.|TRBV28
CASSHRGITNTEAFF
>TRBJ1-4|.|TRBV10-3
CAISESNTNEKLFF
>TRBJ2-1|.|TRBV5-1
CASSLGDRSSYNEQFF
>TRBJ2-1|.|TRBV15
CATSPPLAGLYNEQFF
>TRBJ2-1|.|TRBV7-9
CASSSPGLAGGRKFF
>TRBJ2-7|once|TRBV9
CASSPTSGVYEQYF
>TRBJ1-4|once|TRBV18
CASSPFNRGGEKLFF
>TRBJ2-7|.|TRBV19
CASRPGLAARYEQYF
>TRBJ2-7|.|TRBV5-6
CASSETGNSYEQYF
>TRBJ1-1|.|TRBV27
CASSLWQGAMIFEAFF
>TRBJ1-1|.|TRBV19
CASPNIPLTENTEAFF